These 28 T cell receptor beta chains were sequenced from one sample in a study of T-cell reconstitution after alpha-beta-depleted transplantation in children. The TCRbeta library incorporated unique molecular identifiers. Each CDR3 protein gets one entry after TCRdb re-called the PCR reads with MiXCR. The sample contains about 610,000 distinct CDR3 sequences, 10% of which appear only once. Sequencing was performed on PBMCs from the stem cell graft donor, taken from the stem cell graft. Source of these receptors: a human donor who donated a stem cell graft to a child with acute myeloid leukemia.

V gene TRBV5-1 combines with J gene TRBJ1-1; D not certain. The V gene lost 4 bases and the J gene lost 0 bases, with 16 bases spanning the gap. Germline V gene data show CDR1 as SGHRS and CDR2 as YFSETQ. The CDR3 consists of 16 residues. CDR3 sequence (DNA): TGCGCCAGCAGCCCCGAAGCGTGGCGATTGAACACTGAAGCTTTCTTT. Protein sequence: CASSPEAWRLNTEAFF. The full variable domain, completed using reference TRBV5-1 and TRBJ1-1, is KAGVTQTPRYLIKTRGQQVTLSCSPISGHRSVSWYQQTPGQGLQFLFEYFSETQRNKGNFPGRFSGRQFSNSRSEMNVSTLELGDSALYLCASSPEAWRLNTEAFFGQGTRLTVV.

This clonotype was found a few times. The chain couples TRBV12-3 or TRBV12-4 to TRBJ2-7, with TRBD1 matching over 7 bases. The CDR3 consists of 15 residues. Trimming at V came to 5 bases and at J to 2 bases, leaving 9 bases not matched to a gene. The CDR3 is CASSNVDRLAYEQYF. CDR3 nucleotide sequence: TGTGCCAGCAGTAACGTGGACAGGCTGGCCTACGAGCAGTACTTC.

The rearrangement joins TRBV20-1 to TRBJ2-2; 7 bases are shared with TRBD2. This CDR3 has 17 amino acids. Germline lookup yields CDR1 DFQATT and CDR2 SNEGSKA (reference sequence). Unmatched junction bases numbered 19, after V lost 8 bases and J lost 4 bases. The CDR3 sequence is CSSSPTGGRFGTGELFF. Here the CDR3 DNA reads TGCAGTTCCTCCCCAACTGGCGGGAGATTTGGCACCGGGGAGCTGTTTTTT.

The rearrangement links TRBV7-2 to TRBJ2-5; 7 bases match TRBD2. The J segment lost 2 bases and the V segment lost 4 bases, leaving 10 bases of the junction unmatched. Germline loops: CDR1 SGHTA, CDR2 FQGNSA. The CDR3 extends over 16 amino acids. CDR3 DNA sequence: TGTGCCAGCAGCTCCCGGAGGACTAGATCTCAAGAGACCCAGTACTTC. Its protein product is CASSSRRTRSQETQYF.

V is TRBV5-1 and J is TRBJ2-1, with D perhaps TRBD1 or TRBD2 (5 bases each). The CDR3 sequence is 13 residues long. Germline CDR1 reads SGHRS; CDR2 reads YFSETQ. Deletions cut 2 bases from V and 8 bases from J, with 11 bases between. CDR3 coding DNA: TGCGCCAGCAGCTTCGAACGGGGCGATGAGCAGTTCTTC. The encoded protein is CASSFERGDEQFF.

The CDR3 here is CASSDGTSGRHEQYF. CDR3 sequence (DNA): TGTGCCAGCAGCGACGGGACTAGCGGGAGACACGAGCAGTACTTC. The chain carries TRBV12-3 or TRBV12-4 and TRBJ2-7, with TRBD2 matching over 14 bases. The V gene end was trimmed by 6 bases and the J gene end by 5 bases; junction bases not matched to a gene: 6. The CDR3 length is 15 residues.

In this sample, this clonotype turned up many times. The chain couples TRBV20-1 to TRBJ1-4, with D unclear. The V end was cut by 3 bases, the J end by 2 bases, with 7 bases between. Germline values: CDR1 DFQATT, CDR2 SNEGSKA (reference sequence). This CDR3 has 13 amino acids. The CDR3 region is CSARLSTNEKLFF. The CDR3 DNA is TGCAGTGCTAGGTTATCTACTAATGAAAAACTGTTTTTT.

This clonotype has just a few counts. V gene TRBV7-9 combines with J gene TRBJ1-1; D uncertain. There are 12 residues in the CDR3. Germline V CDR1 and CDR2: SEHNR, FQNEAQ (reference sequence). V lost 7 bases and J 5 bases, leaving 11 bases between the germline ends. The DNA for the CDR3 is TGTGCCAGCACCCTAGGCGGGACTGAAGCTTTCTTT. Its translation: CASTLGGTEAFF.

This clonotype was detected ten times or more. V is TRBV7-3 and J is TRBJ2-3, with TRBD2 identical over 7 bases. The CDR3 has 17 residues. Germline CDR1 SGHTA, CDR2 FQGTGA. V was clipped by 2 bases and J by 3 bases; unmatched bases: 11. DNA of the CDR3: TGTGCCAGCAGCTTAGTGGTTGCGGGAGCGGGGACAGATACGCAGTATTTT. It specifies CASSLVVAGAGTDTQYF. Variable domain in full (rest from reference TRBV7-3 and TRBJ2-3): GAGVSQTPSNKVTEKGKYVELRCDPISGHTALYWYRQSLGQGPEFLIYFQGTGAADDSGLPNDRFFAVRPEGSVSTLKIQRTERGDSAVYLCASSLVVAGAGTDTQYFGPGTRLTVL.

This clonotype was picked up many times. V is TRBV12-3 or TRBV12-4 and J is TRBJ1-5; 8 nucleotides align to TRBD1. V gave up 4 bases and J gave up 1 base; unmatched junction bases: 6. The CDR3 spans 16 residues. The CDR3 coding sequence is TGTGCCAGCAGTTCATCAGGGGGCGTGAGCAATCAGCCCCAGCATTTT. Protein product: CASSSSGGVSNQPQHF.

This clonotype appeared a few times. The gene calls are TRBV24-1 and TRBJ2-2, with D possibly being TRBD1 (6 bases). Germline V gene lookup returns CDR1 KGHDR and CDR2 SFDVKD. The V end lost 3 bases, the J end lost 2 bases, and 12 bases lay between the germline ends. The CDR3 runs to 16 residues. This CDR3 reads CATSDQDRQNTGELFF. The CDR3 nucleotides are TGTGCCACCAGTGATCAAGACAGGCAAAACACCGGGGAGCTGTTTTTT.

The CDR3 DNA follows: TGTGCCAGCAGTGACTTAGCGGGAGGGAGAACGGGGGAGCAGTACTTC. Its translation is CASSDLAGGRTGEQYF. This rearrangement joins TRBV12-3 or TRBV12-4 to TRBJ2-7; 11 bases align to TRBD2. V shed 5 bases, J shed 7 bases, and the junction held 13 bases outside the gene matches. The CDR3 extends over 16 amino acids.

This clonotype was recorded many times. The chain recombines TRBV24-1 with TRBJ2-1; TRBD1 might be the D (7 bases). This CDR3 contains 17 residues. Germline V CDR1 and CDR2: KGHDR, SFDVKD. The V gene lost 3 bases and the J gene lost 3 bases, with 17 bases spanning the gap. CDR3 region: CATSDPNPGGSYNEQFF. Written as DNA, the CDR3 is TGTGCCACCAGTGATCCCAACCCAGGGGGGAGCTACAATGAGCAGTTCTTC.

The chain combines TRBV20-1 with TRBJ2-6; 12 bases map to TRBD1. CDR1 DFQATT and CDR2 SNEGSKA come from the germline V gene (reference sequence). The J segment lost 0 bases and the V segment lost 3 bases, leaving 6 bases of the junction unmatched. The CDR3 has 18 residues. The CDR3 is CSARAGQGASSGANVLTF. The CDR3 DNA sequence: TGCAGTGCTAGGGCGGGACAGGGGGCGAGCTCTGGGGCCAACGTCCTGACTTTC.

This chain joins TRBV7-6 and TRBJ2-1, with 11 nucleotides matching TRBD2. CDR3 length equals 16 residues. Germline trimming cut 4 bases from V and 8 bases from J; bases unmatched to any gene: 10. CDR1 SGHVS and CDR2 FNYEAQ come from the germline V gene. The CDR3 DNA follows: TGTGCCAGCAGCTCCGTACTAGCGGGAGATTTTGATGAGCAGTTCTTC. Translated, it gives CASSSVLAGDFDEQFF.

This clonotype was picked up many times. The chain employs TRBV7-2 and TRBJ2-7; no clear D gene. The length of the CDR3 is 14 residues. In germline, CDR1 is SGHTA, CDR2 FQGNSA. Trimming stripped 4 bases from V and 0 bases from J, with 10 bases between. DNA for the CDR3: TGTGCCAGCAGCTCGACGGTGAGCTCCTACGAGCAGTACTTC. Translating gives CASSSTVSSYEQYF.

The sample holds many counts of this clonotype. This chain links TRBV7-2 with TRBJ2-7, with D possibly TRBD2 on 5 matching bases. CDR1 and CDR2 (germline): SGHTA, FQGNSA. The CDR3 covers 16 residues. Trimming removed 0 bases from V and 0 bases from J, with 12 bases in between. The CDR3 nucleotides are TGTGCCAGCAGCTTAGCAGGCGGGCGGATCTCCTACGAGCAGTACTTC. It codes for CASSLAGGRISYEQYF. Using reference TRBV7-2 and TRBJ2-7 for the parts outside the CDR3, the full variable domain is GAGVSQSPSNKVTEKGKDVELRCDPISGHTALYWYRQSLGQGLEFLIYFQGNSAPDKSGLPSDRFSAERTGGSVSTLTIQRTQQEDSAVYLCASSLAGGRISYEQYFGPGTRLTVT.

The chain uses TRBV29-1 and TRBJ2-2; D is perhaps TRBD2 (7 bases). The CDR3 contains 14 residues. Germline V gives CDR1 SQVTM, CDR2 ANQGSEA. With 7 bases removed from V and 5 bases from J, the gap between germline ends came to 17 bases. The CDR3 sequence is CSAGRGQGTGELFF. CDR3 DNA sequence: TGCAGCGCCGGGCGGGGGCAAGGGACCGGGGAGCTGTTTTTT.

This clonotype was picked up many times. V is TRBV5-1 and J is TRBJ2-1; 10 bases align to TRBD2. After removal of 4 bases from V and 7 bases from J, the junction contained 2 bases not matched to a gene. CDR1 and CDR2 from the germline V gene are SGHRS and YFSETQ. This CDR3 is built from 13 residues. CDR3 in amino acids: CASSVGLANEQFF. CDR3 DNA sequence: TGCGCCAGCAGCGTGGGACTAGCGAATGAGCAGTTCTTC.

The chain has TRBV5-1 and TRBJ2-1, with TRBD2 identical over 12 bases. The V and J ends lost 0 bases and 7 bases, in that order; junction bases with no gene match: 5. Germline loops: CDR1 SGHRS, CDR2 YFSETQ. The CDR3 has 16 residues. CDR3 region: CASSLGTSGRRNEQFF. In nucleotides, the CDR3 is TGCGCCAGCAGCTTGGGAACTAGCGGGAGGAGGAATGAGCAGTTCTTC.

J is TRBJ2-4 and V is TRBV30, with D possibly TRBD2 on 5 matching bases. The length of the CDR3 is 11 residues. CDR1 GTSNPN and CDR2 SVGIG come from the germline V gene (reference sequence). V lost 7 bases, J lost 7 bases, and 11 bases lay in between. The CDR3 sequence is CASSRENIQYF. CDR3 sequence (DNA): TGTGCCTCCTCGAGGGAGAACATTCAGTACTTC.

CDR3 bases: TGTGCCAGCAGCTCGTCTATTAGCGGGAGGAGCTCCTACGAGCAGTACTTC. Its translation: CASSSSISGRSSYEQYF. This chain uses TRBV7-2 with TRBJ2-7; TRBD2 matches 10 bases. Germline trimming cut 4 bases from V and 0 bases from J; bases unmatched to any gene: 9. Per germline, CDR1 SGHTA and CDR2 FQGNSA. The CDR3 contains 17 residues.

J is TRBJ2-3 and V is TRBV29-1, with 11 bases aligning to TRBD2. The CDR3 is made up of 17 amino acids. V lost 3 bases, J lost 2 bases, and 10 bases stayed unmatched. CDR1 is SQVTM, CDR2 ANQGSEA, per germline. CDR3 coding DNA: TGCAGCGTTGAGACCCCACCGACTAGCGGGATCACAGATACGCAGTATTTT. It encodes CSVETPPTSGITDTQYF.

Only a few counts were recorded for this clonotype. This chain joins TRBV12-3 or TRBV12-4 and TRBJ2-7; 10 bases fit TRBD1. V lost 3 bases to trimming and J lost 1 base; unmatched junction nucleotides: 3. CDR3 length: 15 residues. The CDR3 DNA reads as TGTGCCAGCAGTTTTAGGACAGGGGGTTCCTACGAGCAGTACTTC. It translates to CASSFRTGGSYEQYF.

CDR3 DNA: TGTGCCAGCGCAGCGAAACGACGGAGTACTGAAGCTTTCTTT. Translating gives CASAAKRRSTEAFF. The chain joins TRBV12-3 or TRBV12-4 to TRBJ1-1, with D hard to call. Deletions cut 8 bases from V and 5 bases from J, with 18 bases between. The CDR3 covers 14 residues.

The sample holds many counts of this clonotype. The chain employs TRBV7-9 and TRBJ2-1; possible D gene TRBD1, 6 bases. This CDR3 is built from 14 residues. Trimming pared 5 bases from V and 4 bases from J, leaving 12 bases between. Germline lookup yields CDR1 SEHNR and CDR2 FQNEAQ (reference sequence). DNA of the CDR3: TGTGCCAGCAGCGCCAAGGGGGTTTACAATGAGCAGTTCTTC. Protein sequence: CASSAKGVYNEQFF.

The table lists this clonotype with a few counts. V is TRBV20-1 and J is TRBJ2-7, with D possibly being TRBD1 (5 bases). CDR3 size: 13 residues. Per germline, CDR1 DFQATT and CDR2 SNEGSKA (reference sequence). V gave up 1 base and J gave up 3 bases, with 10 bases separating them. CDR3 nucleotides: TGCAGTGCTAGAGGGACATTGATCTACGAGCAGTACTTC. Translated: CSARGTLIYEQYF.

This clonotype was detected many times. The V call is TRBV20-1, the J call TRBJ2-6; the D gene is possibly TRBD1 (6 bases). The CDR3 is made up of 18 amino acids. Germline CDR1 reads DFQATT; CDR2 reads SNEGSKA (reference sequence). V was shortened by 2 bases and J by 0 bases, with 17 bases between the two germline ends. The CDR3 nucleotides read TGCAGTGCTAGAAAGGTTGACAGGACATACTCTGGGGCCAACGTCCTGACTTTC. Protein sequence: CSARKVDRTYSGANVLTF.